Listed below are T cell receptor beta chains from one sample, sequenced in a study of CXCR3-negative and CXCR3-positive naive CD8 T cells. TCRdb reprocessed the 5' RACE reads, with one entry per CDR3 protein and no DNA. In all, the sample yields approximately 65,000 distinct CDR3 sequences. Sequenced: naive CXCR3+ CD8+ T cells from blood. The origin of the receptors is a human donor in good health. Some clones in this sample may be carry-over from other donors' samples. CDR3s include the opening cysteine and the closing phenylalanine or tryptophan.

j_gene: TRBJ2-7
v_gene: TRBV13
CDR3aa: CASTPQLSYEQYF

j_gene: TRBJ2-7
v_gene: TRBV7-6
CDR3aa: CASSSTGGSLYEQYF

j_gene: TRBJ1-1
v_gene: TRBV29-1
CDR3aa: CSVVGHNTEAFF

j_gene: TRBJ2-1
v_gene: TRBV29-1
CDR3aa: CSVEPQDRVGAEQFF

j_gene: TRBJ1-3
v_gene: TRBV4-2
CDR3aa: CASSQERASGNTIYF

j_gene: TRBJ2-7
v_gene: TRBV29-1
CDR3aa: CSVIPWRGEQYF

j_gene: TRBJ2-3
v_gene: TRBV7-2
CDR3aa: CASSSLGDGGADTQYF

j_gene: TRBJ2-2
v_gene: TRBV4-1
CDR3aa: CASSQVLAENTGELFF

j_gene: TRBJ2-6
v_gene: TRBV7-9
CDR3aa: CASSLGPTGANVLTF

j_gene: TRBJ2-5
v_gene: TRBV29-1
CDR3aa: CSVEGPGETQYF

j_gene: TRBJ2-7
v_gene: TRBV7-2
CDR3aa: CASSLHRDLTDYEQYF

j_gene: TRBJ1-1
v_gene: TRBV29-1
CDR3aa: CSVPGSLEAFF

j_gene: TRBJ2-7
v_gene: TRBV29-1
CDR3aa: CSVSRTDTYEQYF

j_gene: TRBJ2-2
v_gene: TRBV12-3/TRBV12-4
CDR3aa: CASSVPESGSNTGELFF

j_gene: TRBJ1-2
v_gene: TRBV6-6
CDR3aa: CASSYQGTVGYTF

j_gene: TRBJ2-3
v_gene: TRBV5-6
CDR3aa: CASSLDAEQFF

j_gene: TRBJ1-1
v_gene: TRBV7-2
CDR3aa: CASSFPGQSNTEAFF

j_gene: TRBJ1-4
v_gene: TRBV7-9
CDR3aa: CASSDGSNEKLFF

j_gene: TRBJ2-1
v_gene: TRBV20-1
CDR3aa: CSARDLAESSYNEQFF

j_gene: TRBJ1-1
v_gene: TRBV27
CDR3aa: CASSNFMNTEAFF

j_gene: TRBJ2-2
v_gene: TRBV4-1
CDR3aa: CASSQRGGGALTGELFF

j_gene: TRBJ1-6
v_gene: TRBV12-3/TRBV12-4
CDR3aa: CASSSGRYSPLHF